A single sample gave rise to the 32 T cell receptor beta chains below, sequenced in a study of cytomegalovirus exposure and HLA in healthy donors. Primers included in the PCR were 60 Vbeta and 13 Jbeta primers. Only in-frame clones appear in the TCRdb table, and some are missing; sequencing was by immunoSEQ multiplex PCR. The data hold approximately 180,000 clones, with over 70% observed a single time. The sequenced material came from PBMCs. These receptors all stem from a male donor in good health and CMV-seronegative.

V is TRBV4-2 and J is TRBJ2-1; TRBD2 matches at 7 bases. Germline CDR1 and CDR2: LGHNA and YNFKEQ. The V gene end was trimmed by 0 bases and the J gene end by 6 bases; junction bases not matched to a gene: 17. There are 19 residues in the CDR3. The CDR3 DNA reads TGTGCCAGCAGCCAAGAGGGGCTAGCGGACCCTAAAAGGAGCAATGAGCAGTTCTTC. It codes for CASSQEGLADPKRSNEQFF.

The gene calls are TRBV4-3 and TRBJ2-1; 12 positions match TRBD2. CDR3 length: 18 residues. Germline CDR1 is LGHNA and CDR2 is YSLEER. The J segment lost 0 bases and the V segment lost 0 bases, leaving 3 bases of the junction unmatched. The CDR3 DNA reads as TGCGCCAGCAGCCAAGAGCTAGCGGGAGGGAGCTCCTACAATGAGCAGTTCTTC. Amino acids: CASSQELAGGSSYNEQFF.

The chain recombines TRBV7-6 with TRBJ2-1, with 8 positions matching TRBD2. This CDR3 is built from 13 residues. V trimming: 5 bases; J trimming: 12 bases; junction bases outside the gene matches: 9. Per germline, CDR1 SGHVS and CDR2 FNYEAQ. CDR3 loop: CASSDLLAGSQFF. CDR3 bases: TGTGCCAGCAGCGATCTATTAGCGGGATCGCAGTTCTTC.

Here the CDR3 reads CASSESRTAFGNTIYF. DNA of the CDR3: TGTGCCAGCAGTGAATCGAGGACAGCCTTCGGAAACACCATATATTTT. The chain employs TRBV2 and TRBJ1-3; perhaps TRBD1 as D (6 bases). This CDR3 has 16 residues. Trimming stripped 2 bases from V and 4 bases from J, with 15 bases between. CDR1 and CDR2 from the germline V gene are SNHLY and FYNNEI.

Concerning this clone itself: This sample also contains other DNA sequences that code for the same CDR3. This chain joins TRBV2 and TRBJ1-5; a possible D gene is TRBD1 (6 bases). V dropped 3 bases and J dropped 4 bases, with 10 bases sitting between them. From germline, CDR1 is SNHLY and CDR2 FYNNEI. This CDR3 is built from 14 residues. CDR3 residues: CASSERTGNQPQHF. The CDR3 DNA is TGTGCCAGCAGTGAGCGCACAGGGAATCAGCCCCAGCATTTT.

This chain uses TRBV30 with TRBJ1-3, with 7 bases that match TRBD1. This CDR3 spans 16 amino acids. J was trimmed by 0 bases and V by 5 bases; bases with no gene match: 10. Looked up from germline, CDR1 is GTSNPN and CDR2 is SVGIG (reference sequence). Here the CDR3 reads CAWAAGGQSSGNTIYF. CDR3 nucleotide sequence: TGTGCCTGGGCCGCCGGGGGACAGAGCTCTGGAAACACCATATATTTT.

Written as DNA, the CDR3 is TGTGCCAGCAGCCAGTGGGGCCGGGGGACCACAGATACGCAGTATTTT. It translates to CASSQWGRGTTDTQYF. The V call is TRBV14, the J call TRBJ2-3, with a weak D call TRBD2 (6 bases). V was clipped by 3 bases and J by 2 bases, with 15 bases between them. Germline-derived CDR1 and CDR2 are SGHDN and FVKESK. This CDR3 is built from 16 residues.

This chain joins TRBV29-1 and TRBJ1-2; D unresolved. Per germline, CDR1 SQVTM and CDR2 ANQGSEA. The CDR3 runs to 12 residues. V lost 3 bases to trimming and J lost 7 bases, with 12 bases between them. This CDR3 reads CSVDGPQCGYTF. DNA for the CDR3: TGCAGCGTTGATGGCCCGCAGTGTGGCTACACCTTC. Filled out from reference TRBV29-1 and TRBJ1-2, the complete variable domain reads SAVISQKPSRDICQRGTSLTIQCQVDSQVTMMFWYRQQPGQSLTLIATANQGSEATYESGFVIDKFPISRPNLTFSTLTVSNMSPEDSSIYLCSVDGPQCGYTFGSGTRLTVV.

This chain connects TRBV30 to TRBJ1-5, with 7 bases fitting TRBD1. V lost 2 bases to trimming and J lost 3 bases; unmatched junction nucleotides: 1. The V gene's germline CDR1 is GTSNPN and CDR2 SVGIG (reference sequence). This CDR3 spans 13 amino acids. Written as DNA, the CDR3 is TGTGCCTGGAGTACAGGGGTCAATCAGCCCCAGCATTTT. Translation: CAWSTGVNQPQHF.

The rearrangement links TRBV6-5 to TRBJ2-5; possibly TRBD2 for D (5 bases). CDR1 MNHEY and CDR2 SVGAGI come from the germline V gene. V was shortened by 0 bases and J by 4 bases, with 15 bases between the two germline ends. CDR3 length: 16 residues. The CDR3 sequence: CASSYSIRVEGETQYF. The CDR3 DNA follows: TGTGCCAGCAGTTACTCGATAAGGGTTGAGGGAGAGACCCAGTACTTC.

This sequence joins TRBV7-3 and TRBJ2-1; tentatively, D is TRBD1 (5 bases). The V gene lost 2 bases and the J gene lost 3 bases, with 5 bases spanning the gap. This CDR3 region has 13 residues. Per the germline V gene, CDR1 is SGHTA and CDR2 is FQGTGA. The chain's CDR3 is CASSLGHYNEQFF. DNA for the CDR3: TGTGCCAGCAGCTTAGGACACTACAATGAGCAGTTCTTC.

The table lists this clone with a few counts. The chain is built from TRBV5-1 and TRBJ2-1, with D possibly matching TRBD1 (6 bases). The germline V and J ends were trimmed by 0 bases and 0 bases, with 10 bases remaining between them. The CDR3 covers 16 residues. The germline gives CDR1 SGHRS, CDR2 YFSETQ. CDR3 nucleotides: TGCGCCAGCAGCTTGGTAAGGGGGAGCTCCTACAATGAGCAGTTCTTC. Translation gives CASSLVRGSSYNEQFF.

Comments on this clone: A junction boundary mismatches the germline segment, possibly from a read error. Other DNA variants within this sample encode the same CDR3. The chain couples TRBV6-5 to TRBJ2-1; 8 positions agree with TRBD2. The CDR3 is 16 amino acids. Germline V gives CDR1 MNHEY, CDR2 SVGAGI. The CDR3 region is CASSYGSGGLRNEQFF. The CDR3 DNA sequence: TGTGCTAGCAGTTACGGGTCGGGGGGGCTTCGTAATGAGCAGTTCTTC.

This chain uses TRBV11-2 with TRBJ2-7; D is possibly TRBD1 (6 bases). With 0 bases removed from V and 2 bases from J, the gap between germline ends came to 8 bases. Per germline, CDR1 SGHAT and CDR2 FQNNGV. CDR3 size: 14 residues. The CDR3 sequence is CASSLDDRTYEQYF. The CDR3 nucleotides read TGTGCCAGCAGCTTAGATGACAGGACCTACGAGCAGTACTTC.

This clone appeared once. The V gene is TRBV2, the J gene TRBJ2-2, with 12 bases lining up with TRBD1. This CDR3 comprises 15 residues. Germline V gene lookup returns CDR1 SNHLY and CDR2 FYNNEI. V was clipped by 6 bases and J by 7 bases; unmatched bases: 6. Here the CDR3 reads CASSVGTGGGGELFF. CDR3 coding DNA: TGTGCCAGCAGCGTTGGGACAGGGGGCGGCGGGGAGCTGTTTTTT.

This clone was found a few times. V gene TRBV6-1 combines with J gene TRBJ2-3; tentatively, D is TRBD1 (5 bases). The V and J ends lost 6 bases and 3 bases respectively, with 10 bases between them. CDR1 and CDR2 from the germline V gene are MNHNS and SASEGT. This CDR3 has 13 residues. The CDR3 sequence: CASSPPGTDTQYF. CDR3 sequence (DNA): TGTGCCAGCAGCCCCCCAGGGACAGATACGCAGTATTTT.

The chain links TRBV11-2 to TRBJ2-1; TRBD2 matches at 8 bases. V was clipped by 2 bases and J by 0 bases; unmatched bases: 3. The germline V gene encodes CDR1 SGHAT and CDR2 FQNNGV. This CDR3 spans 16 amino acids. DNA for the CDR3: TGTGCCAGCAGCTTACGACTAGCGATCTCCTACAATGAGCAGTTCTTC. It codes for CASSLRLAISYNEQFF.

This clone was seen only a few times. The chain carries TRBV2 and TRBJ1-5; 8 nucleotides align to TRBD1. The CDR3 runs to 13 residues. J gave up 7 bases and V 4 bases, and 3 bases lay outside the gene matches. The germline CDR1 and CDR2 sequences are SNHLY and FYNNEI. For the CDR3, the DNA is TGTGCCAGCAGTGGAAGACAGGGGCAGCCCCAGCATTTT. Its translation is CASSGRQGQPQHF.

CDR3 nucleotides: TGTGCCAGCAGCCGGGGTTCAACAGATACGCAGTATTTT. This codes for CASSRGSTDTQYF. The chain joins TRBV7-3 to TRBJ2-3, with D maybe TRBD2 (5 bases). The germline gives CDR1 SGHTA, CDR2 FQGTGA. The CDR3 spans 13 residues. Trimming pared 5 bases from V and 3 bases from J, leaving 9 bases between.

The chain has TRBV30 and TRBJ2-1; 11 bases line up with TRBD2. The CDR3 is made up of 12 amino acids. Germline loops: CDR1 GTSNPN, CDR2 SVGIG (reference sequence). With 1 base clipped from V and 12 bases from J, the junction kept 2 bases outside the gene matches. CDR3 residues: CAWSGTSGLQFF. CDR3 bases: TGTGCCTGGAGTGGGACTAGCGGGTTGCAGTTCTTC.

The chain joins TRBV6-5 to TRBJ2-1; TRBD2 matches 7 bases. The V segment lost 7 bases and the J segment 3 bases; nucleotides outside the gene matches: 9. The CDR3 spans 15 residues. Germline loops: CDR1 MNHEY, CDR2 SVGAGI. The CDR3 coding sequence is TGTGCCAGCACCTCGCTAGCGGCCATCTACAATGAGCAGTTCTTC. This encodes CASTSLAAIYNEQFF.

V gene TRBV18 combines with J gene TRBJ1-1; no reliable D call. The CDR3 extends over 14 amino acids. Germline loops: CDR1 KGHSH, CDR2 LQKENI. V was clipped by 3 bases and J by 1 base, with 9 bases between them. CDR3 sequence: CASSPGVENTEAFF. The CDR3 DNA follows: TGTGCCAGCTCACCCGGGGTCGAGAACACTGAAGCTTTCTTT.

The J gene is TRBJ1-5, the V gene TRBV10-3, with a tentative D call TRBD1 (5 bases). Trimming removed 3 bases from V and 4 bases from J, with 13 bases in between. This CDR3 is 15 amino acids long. Per germline, CDR1 ENHRY and CDR2 SYGVKD. The CDR3 here is CAISDMAQENQPQHF. The DNA for the CDR3 is TGTGCCATCAGTGATATGGCACAGGAGAATCAGCCCCAGCATTTT.

The chain links TRBV7-2 to TRBJ1-3, with D uncertain. Trimming removed 0 bases at V and 0 bases at J, with 9 bases between. This CDR3 has 16 residues. Germline CDR1 reads SGHTA; CDR2 reads FQGNSA. CDR3 region: CASSLAEALSGNTIYF. CDR3 DNA: TGTGCCAGCAGCTTAGCGGAGGCTCTCTCTGGAAACACCATATATTTT.

This sequence joins TRBV9 and TRBJ2-3; 9 bases are a match to TRBD2. The CDR3 contains 14 residues. J gave up 10 bases and V 0 bases, and 6 bases lay outside the gene matches. From germline, CDR1 is SGDLS and CDR2 YYNGEE. CDR3 sequence reads: CASSVVSGGPAQYF. The CDR3 DNA is TGTGCCAGCAGCGTAGTTAGCGGGGGCCCAGCGCAGTATTTT. Together with reference TRBV9 and TRBJ2-3, the CDR3 gives the full variable domain: DSGVTQTPKHLITATGQRVTLRCSPRSGDLSVYWYQQSLDQGLQFLIQYYNGEERAKGNILERFSAQQFPDLHSELNLSSLELGDSALYFCASSVVSGGPAQYFGPGTRLTVL.

Comments on this clone: The conserved final phenylalanine or tryptophan is absent from the CDR3, which likely points to a read error. The DNA is omitted, as the CDR3 cannot be located on it reliably, and the CDR3 follows TCRdb's listing. This chain uses TRBV28 with TRBJ1-1. The CDR3 length equals 11 residues, ends included. Germline V gene data show CDR1 as MDHEN and CDR2 as SYDVKM. CDR3 amino acids: CASSPGRRTFL.

The rearrangement links TRBV19 to TRBJ2-1; 7 nucleotides match TRBD2. This CDR3 is 12 amino acids long. The junction had 7 bases not matched to a gene; V was cut back by 5 bases and J by 12 bases. Germline CDR1 reads LNHDA; CDR2 reads SQIVND (reference sequence). DNA of the CDR3: TGTGCCAGTAGTCCTAGCGGTAGGGGGCAGTTCTTC. It specifies CASSPSGRGQFF.

The rearrangement links TRBV9 to TRBJ2-1; D might be TRBD2 (6 bases). V lost 3 bases to trimming and J lost 6 bases, with 13 bases between them. The CDR3 length is 14 residues. Germline V CDR1 and CDR2: SGDLS, YYNGEE. The CDR3 loop reads CASSAVVSGNEQFF. For the CDR3, the DNA is TGTGCCAGCAGCGCCGTAGTTAGCGGCAATGAGCAGTTCTTC.

The V and J genes are TRBV6-4 and TRBJ2-1, with TRBD2 identical over 9 bases. Germline V gene data show CDR1 as MRHNA and CDR2 as SNTAGT. The CDR3 spans 16 residues. V was clipped by 0 bases and J by 12 bases; unmatched bases: 12. This chain's CDR3 is CASSDSMLAGLDRQFF. In DNA, the CDR3 is TGTGCCAGCAGTGACTCTATGCTAGCGGGATTGGATAGGCAGTTCTTC.

The J gene is TRBJ2-3, the V gene TRBV14; no firm D call. CDR3 length: 17 residues. CDR1 and CDR2 from the germline V gene are SGHDN and FVKESK. V lost 1 base and J 2 bases, leaving 16 bases between the germline ends. The CDR3: CASSQGRVVVNTDTQYF. The CDR3 nucleotides are TGTGCCAGCAGCCAAGGTCGGGTGGTAGTGAACACAGATACGCAGTATTTT.

This chain connects TRBV6-5 to TRBJ1-1, with 7 bases identical to TRBD1. The germline V gene has CDR1 MNHEY and CDR2 SVGAGI. The ends lost 4 bases at V and 6 bases at J; junction bases unmatched: 2. CDR3 length equals 12 residues. CDR3 residues: CASSFQGAEAFF. The CDR3, as DNA: TGTGCCAGCAGTTTCCAGGGGGCTGAAGCTTTCTTT.

Notes on this clone: An end of the junction does not agree with germline; a read error may underlie this. The V and J genes are TRBV25-1 and TRBJ1-1, with TRBD1 identical over 8 bases. CDR1 MGHDK and CDR2 SYGVNS come from the germline V gene. The CDR3 has 17 amino acids. CDR3 loop: CASSDHAGDRLKTEAFF. The CDR3 DNA reads TGTGCCAGCAGTGATCACGCGGGGGACAGGTTGAAAACTGAAGCTTTCTTT.